The clone carrying this TCR beta chain occurred many times. The CDR3 is made up of 11 amino acids. Germline CDR1 is GTSNPN and CDR2 is SVGIG (reference sequence). CDR3 regions were amplified by Arm-PCR using iRepertoire HTBI primers to build TCR beta libraries. MiXCR, run by TCRdb on the multiplex PCR reads, gives a single entry per CDR3 protein. Here the sample spans approximately 460,000 distinct CDR3 sequences, about 16% being singletons. Documented time point: newly diagnosed GD, antithyroid drugs for less than 3 months. From PBMCs, RNA was extracted and then used to make the TCR library. This specimen comes from a study of regulatory T cells in long-lasting Graves disease. The same specimen was also included in a second study, on T cells in Graves' hyperthyroidism and ophthalmopathy. That paper adds: Graves' hyperthyroidism showing no ophthalmopathy progression within 18 months was considered stable.

The source was peripheral blood mononuclear cells (PBMCs), collected at new diagnosis, from a patient treated with antithyroid drugs. This TCR derives from a woman aged 25 to 39 with Graves disease. The chain employs TRBV30 and TRBJ2-7; TRBD2 matches at 7 bases. The CDR3 loop reads CARGYAYEQYF. In DNA form, the CDR3 reads TGTGCGCGGGGGTATGCCTACGAGCAGTACTTC. The full variable domain, with the rest looked up from reference TRBV30 and TRBJ2-7, is SQTIHQWPATLVQPVGSPLSLECTVEGTSNPNLYWYRQAAGRGLQLLFYSVGIGQISSEVPQNLSASRPQDRQFILSSKKLLLSDSGFYLCARGYAYEQYFGPGTRLTVT.